This T cell receptor beta chain originates from a study of blood T cells in healthy people across ages. The study's findings and limits: A conclusive naive versus antigen-experienced comparison was prevented by the unsorted PBMCs. Per-million-T-cell TCR beta diversity fell roughly linearly with age.

This CDR3 comprises 19 residues. Next came a second PCR, run for about 7 to 11 cycles, which used a sample-barcoded 5' primer along with a J-beta primer mix. Every single cDNA molecule received a tag from a template-switch adaptor with 12 random nucleotides. A single record per CDR3 protein comes from TCRdb applying MiXCR to the 5' RACE reads. The sample contains about 1,400,000 distinct CDR3 sequences, around 59% of which appear only once. This clonotype has only one observation. What it recognizes is unknown. Sequenced sample: blood. The receptor comes from a man between 18 and 35 years old in good health. The chain is built from TRBV21-1 and TRBJ1-2; the table gives TRBD1 as D, unverified against the DNA. TRBV21-1 is an annotated pseudogene. CDR3 nucleotides: TGTGCCAGCAGCAAAGAGCAGCGGGACAGTCAGGCCCCTTGGTATGGCTACACCTTC. Residues: CASSKEQRDSQAPWYGYTF.